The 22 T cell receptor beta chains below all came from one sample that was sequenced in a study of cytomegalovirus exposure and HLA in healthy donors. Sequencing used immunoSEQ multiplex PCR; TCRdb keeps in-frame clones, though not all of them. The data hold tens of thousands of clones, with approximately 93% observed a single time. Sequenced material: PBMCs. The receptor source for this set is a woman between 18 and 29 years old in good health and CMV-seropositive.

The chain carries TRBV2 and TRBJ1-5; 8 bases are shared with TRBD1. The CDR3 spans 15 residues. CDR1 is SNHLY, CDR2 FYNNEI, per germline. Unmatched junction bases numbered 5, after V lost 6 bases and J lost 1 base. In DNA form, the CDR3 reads TGTGCCAGCAGCTTAAACAGGGGGAGCAATCAGCCCCAGCATTTT. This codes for CASSLNRGSNQPQHF.

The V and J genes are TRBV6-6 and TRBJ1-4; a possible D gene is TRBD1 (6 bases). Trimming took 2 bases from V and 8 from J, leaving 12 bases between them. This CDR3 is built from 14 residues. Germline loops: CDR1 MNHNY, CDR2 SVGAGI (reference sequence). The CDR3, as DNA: TGTGCCAGCAGTTACGAGGGAAGGGGGGAAAAACTGTTTTTT. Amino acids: CASSYEGRGEKLFF.

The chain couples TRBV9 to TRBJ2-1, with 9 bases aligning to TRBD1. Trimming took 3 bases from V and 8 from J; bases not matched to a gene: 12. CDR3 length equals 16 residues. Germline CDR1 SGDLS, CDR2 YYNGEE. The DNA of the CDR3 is TGTGCCAGCAGCGCCCAACCGGGACAGGGTGGGGATGAGCAGTTCTTC. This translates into CASSAQPGQGGDEQFF.

CDR3: CASSSLTQSRQETQYF. The DNA for the CDR3 is TGCGCCAGCAGCAGCTTGACACAGAGTAGACAAGAGACCCAGTACTTC. The chain joins TRBV5-1 to TRBJ2-5; no clear D gene. Germline CDR1 is SGHRS and CDR2 is YFSETQ. The CDR3 has 16 amino acids. Trimming took 4 bases from V and 2 from J, leaving 18 bases between them.

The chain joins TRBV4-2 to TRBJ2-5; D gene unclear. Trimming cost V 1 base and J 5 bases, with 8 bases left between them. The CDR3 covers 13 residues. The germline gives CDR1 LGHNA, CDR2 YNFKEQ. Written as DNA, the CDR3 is TGTGCCAGCAGCCAAGGGGCCAGTGAGACCCAGTACTTC. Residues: CASSQGASETQYF.

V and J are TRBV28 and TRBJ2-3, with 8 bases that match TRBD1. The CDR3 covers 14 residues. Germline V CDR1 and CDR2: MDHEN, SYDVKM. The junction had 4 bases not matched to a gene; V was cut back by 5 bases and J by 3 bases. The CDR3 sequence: CASSIDRGTDTQYF. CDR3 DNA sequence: TGTGCCAGCAGTATTGACAGGGGTACAGATACGCAGTATTTT.

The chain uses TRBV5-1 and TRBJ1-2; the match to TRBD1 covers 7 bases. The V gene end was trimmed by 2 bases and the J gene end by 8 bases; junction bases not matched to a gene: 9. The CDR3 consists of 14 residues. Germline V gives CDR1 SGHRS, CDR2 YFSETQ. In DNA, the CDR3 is TGCGCCAGCAGCTTATACACAGGGGAGGAAGGCTACACCTTC. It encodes CASSLYTGEEGYTF.

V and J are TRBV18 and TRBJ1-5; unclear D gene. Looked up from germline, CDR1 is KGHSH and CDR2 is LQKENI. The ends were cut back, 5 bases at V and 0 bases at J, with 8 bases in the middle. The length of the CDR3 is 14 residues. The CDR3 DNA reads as TGTGCCAGCTCAGTAGCAGATAGCAATCAGCCCCAGCATTTT. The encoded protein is CASSVADSNQPQHF.

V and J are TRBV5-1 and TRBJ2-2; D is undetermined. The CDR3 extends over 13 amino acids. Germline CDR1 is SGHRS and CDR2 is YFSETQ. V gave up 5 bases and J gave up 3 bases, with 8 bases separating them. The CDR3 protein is CASRDSYTGELFF. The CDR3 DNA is TGCGCCAGCAGAGACTCGTACACCGGGGAGCTGTTTTTT.

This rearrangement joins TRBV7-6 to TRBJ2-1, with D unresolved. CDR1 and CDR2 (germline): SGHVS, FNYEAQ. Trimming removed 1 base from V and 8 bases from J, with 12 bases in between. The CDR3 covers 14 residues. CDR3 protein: CASSLELGLDEQFF. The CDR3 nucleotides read TGTGCCAGCAGCTTAGAGCTAGGTTTGGATGAGCAGTTCTTC. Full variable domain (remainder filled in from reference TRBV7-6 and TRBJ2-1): GAGVSQSPRYKVTKRGQDVALRCDPISGHVSLYWYRQALGQGPEFLTYFNYEAQQDKSGLPNDRFSAERPEGSISTLTIQRTEQRDSAMYRCASSLELGLDEQFFGPGTRLTVL.

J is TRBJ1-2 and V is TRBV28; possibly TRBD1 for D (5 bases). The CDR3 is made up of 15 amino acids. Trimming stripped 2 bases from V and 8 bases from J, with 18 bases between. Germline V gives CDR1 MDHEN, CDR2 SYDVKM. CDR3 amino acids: CASSLGSAGMSGYTF. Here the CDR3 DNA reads TGTGCCAGCAGTTTAGGTTCGGCAGGGATGAGCGGCTACACCTTC.

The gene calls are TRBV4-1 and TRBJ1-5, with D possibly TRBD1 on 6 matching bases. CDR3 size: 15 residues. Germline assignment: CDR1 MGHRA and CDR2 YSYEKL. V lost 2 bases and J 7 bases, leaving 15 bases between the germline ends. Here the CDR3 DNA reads TGCGCCAGCAGCCAATGGAACAGGGAAGGGCAGCCCCAGCATTTT. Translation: CASSQWNREGQPQHF.

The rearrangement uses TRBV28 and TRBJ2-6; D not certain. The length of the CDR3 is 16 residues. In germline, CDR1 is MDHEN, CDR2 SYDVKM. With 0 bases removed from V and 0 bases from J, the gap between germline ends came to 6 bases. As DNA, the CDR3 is TGTGCCAGCAGTTTATGGCGAATCTCTGGGGCCAACGTCCTGACTTTC. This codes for CASSLWRISGANVLTF.

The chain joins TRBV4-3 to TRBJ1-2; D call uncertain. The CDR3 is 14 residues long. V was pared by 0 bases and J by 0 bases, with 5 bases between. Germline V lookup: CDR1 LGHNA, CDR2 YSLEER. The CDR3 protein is CASSQDSANYGYTF. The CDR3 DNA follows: TGCGCCAGCAGCCAAGATTCCGCTAACTATGGCTACACCTTC.

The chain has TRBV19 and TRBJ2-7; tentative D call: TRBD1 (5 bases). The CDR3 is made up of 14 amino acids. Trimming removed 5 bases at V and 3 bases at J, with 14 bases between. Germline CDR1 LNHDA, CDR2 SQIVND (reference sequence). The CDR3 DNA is TGTGCCAGTAGTGGCCCAGGGCAAGGCTACGAGCAGTACTTC. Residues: CASSGPGQGYEQYF. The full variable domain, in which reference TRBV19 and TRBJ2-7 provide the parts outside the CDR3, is DGGITQSPKYLFRKEGQNVTLSCEQNLNHDAMYWYRQDPGQGLRLIYYSQIVNDFQKGDIAEGYSVSREKKESFPLTVTSAQKNPTAFYLCASSGPGQGYEQYFGPGTRLTVT.

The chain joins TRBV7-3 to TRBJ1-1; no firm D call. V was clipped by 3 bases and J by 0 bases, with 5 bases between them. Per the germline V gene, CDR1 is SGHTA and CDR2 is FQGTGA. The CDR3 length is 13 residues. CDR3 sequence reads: CASSFSVNTEAFF. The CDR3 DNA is TGTGCCAGCAGCTTTTCAGTGAACACTGAAGCTTTCTTT.

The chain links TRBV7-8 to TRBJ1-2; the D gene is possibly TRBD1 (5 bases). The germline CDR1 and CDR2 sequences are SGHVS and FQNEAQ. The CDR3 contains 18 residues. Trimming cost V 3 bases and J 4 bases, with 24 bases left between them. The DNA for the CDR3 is TGTGCCAGCAGCTTCCGCTACCCCGGGACTGCCTTAGGCTATGGCTACACCTTC. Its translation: CASSFRYPGTALGYGYTF.

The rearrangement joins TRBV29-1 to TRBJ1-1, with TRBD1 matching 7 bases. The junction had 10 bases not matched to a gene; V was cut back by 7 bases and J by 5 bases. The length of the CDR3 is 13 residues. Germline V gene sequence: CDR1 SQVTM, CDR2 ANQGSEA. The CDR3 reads CSGSITGVTEAFF. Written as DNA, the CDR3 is TGCAGCGGGTCAATAACAGGGGTAACTGAAGCTTTCTTT. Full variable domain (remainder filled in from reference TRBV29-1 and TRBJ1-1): SAVISQKPSRDICQRGTSLTIQCQVDSQVTMMFWYRQQPGQSLTLIATANQGSEATYESGFVIDKFPISRPNLTFSTLTVSNMSPEDSSIYLCSGSITGVTEAFFGQGTRLTVV.

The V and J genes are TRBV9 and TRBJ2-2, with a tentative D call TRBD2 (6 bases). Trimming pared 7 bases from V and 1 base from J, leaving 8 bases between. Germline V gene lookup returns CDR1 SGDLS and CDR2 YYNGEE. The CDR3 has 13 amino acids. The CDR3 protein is CASGRGNTGELFF. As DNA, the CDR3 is TGTGCCAGCGGGCGGGGGAACACCGGGGAGCTGTTTTTT.

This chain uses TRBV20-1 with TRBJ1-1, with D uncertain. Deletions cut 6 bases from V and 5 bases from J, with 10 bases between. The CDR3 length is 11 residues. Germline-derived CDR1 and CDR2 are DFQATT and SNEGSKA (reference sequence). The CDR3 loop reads CSAPRGTEAFF. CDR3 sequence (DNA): TGCAGTGCCCCCCGGGGAACTGAAGCTTTCTTT.

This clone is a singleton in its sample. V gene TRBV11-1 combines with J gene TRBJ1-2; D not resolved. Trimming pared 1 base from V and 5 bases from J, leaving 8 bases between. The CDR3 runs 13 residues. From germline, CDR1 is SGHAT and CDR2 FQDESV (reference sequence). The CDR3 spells CASSLDSFYGYTF. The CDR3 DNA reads TGTGCCAGCAGCTTAGACAGCTTTTATGGCTACACCTTC. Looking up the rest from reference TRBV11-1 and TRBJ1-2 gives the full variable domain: EAEVAQSPRYKITEKSQAVAFWCDPISGHATLYWYRQILGQGPELLVQFQDESVVDDSQLPKDRFSAERLKGVDSTLKIQPAELGDSAMYLCASSLDSFYGYTFGSGTRLTVV.

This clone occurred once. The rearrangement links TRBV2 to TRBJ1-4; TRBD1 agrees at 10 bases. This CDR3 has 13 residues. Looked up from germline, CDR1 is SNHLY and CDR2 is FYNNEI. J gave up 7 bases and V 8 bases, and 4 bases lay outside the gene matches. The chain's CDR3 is CASHRDRGEKLFF. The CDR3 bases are TGTGCCAGCCACCGGGACAGGGGTGAAAAACTGTTTTTT.